The T cell receptor beta chain under discussion was sequenced for a study of cytomegalovirus exposure and HLA in healthy donors. For the study at large: HLA-typed donors were the source of about 85 million unique TCRs held in an early data release. General observations from the study: Immune exposure information comprised only CMV serostatus. Relative to equally common others, HLA-associated TCR beta chains showed greater clonal expansion in a later analysis.

The PCR employed 60 Vbeta primers together with 13 Jbeta primers. Sequencing was performed with immunoSEQ multiplex PCR; in TCRdb, only in-frame clones are kept and a portion is missing. The sample has about 160,000 clones, more than 75% seen once; the top ten hold more than 0.75%. V lost 0 bases and J lost 12; bases outside the gene matches: 10. This CDR3 spans 14 amino acids. Germline CDR1 reads MGHRA; CDR2 reads YSYEKL. Among the donors, all were healthy bone marrow donors. As concerns this clone: Its specificity is not known.

This chain links TRBV4-1 with TRBJ2-5, with 7 nucleotides matching TRBD2. The sample consisted of PBMCs. The clonotype was recovered from a girl aged 2 to 10 in good health and CMV-seropositive. CDR3 loop: CASSQEMALAVKYF. CDR3 nucleotide sequence: TGCGCCAGCAGCCAAGAAATGGCGCTAGCGGTAAAGTACTTC.